This T cell receptor (beta chain) was captured by sequencing in a study of blood T cell repertoires in COVID-19. Turning to the study itself: Whether acute or convalescent, the COVID-19 samples came from the United States, Italy and Spain.

Cohort 3 donors counted as recovered after two negative PCRs, clearance, or resolved symptoms. Germline CDR1 is KGHSH and CDR2 is LQKENI. With V trimmed by 6 bases and J by 3 bases, 4 bases remained unmatched. The CDR3 extends over 13 amino acids. Clones were read by immunoSEQ multiplex PCR, and TCRdb kept only the in-frame ones, dropping some. In the table there are about 300,000 clones, 80% to 90% of which are singletons. The sequence derives from a man aged 30-40 years who had recovered from COVID-19. V gene TRBV18 combines with J gene TRBJ2-7; 8 bases match TRBD2. Sequenced material: PBMCs or T cells enriched from blood (not recorded which). This CDR3 reads CASSIGGGYEQYF. CDR3 nucleotide sequence: TGTGCCAGCTCCATCGGGGGGGGCTACGAGCAGTACTTC. Full variable domain (missing parts from reference TRBV18 and TRBJ2-7): NAGVMQNPRHLVRRRGQEARLRCSPMKGHSHVYWYRQLPEEGLKFMVYLQKENIIDESGMPKERFSAEFPKEGPSILRIQQVVRGDSAAYFCASSIGGGYEQYFGPGTRLTVT.